This entry describes one TCR beta chain. The target antigen is unknown. The study sequenced cultured CD4+ T cell DNA using the Oncomine TCR Beta short-read assay. Each CDR3 protein is one row after TCRdb ran MiXCR on the PCR reads. Of roughly 15,000 distinct CDR3 sequences listed, roughly half are singletons. The data originate from a study of vaccination and CD4 T cells after COVID-19. Study summary: The convalescents, six males and four females, included two who were Hispanic.

Whole-study results and caveats: Spike mono-reactivity was the property of 304 of 307 vaccine-specific clones in convalescent patients.

Treatment indicated: roughly 10-day PBMC culture with coronavirus spike peptide pools or control peptides (ViraFEST assay). Following a culture period (roughly ten days), negative selection was used to isolate CD4+ T cells. The CDR3 spans 12 residues. Per germline, CDR1 SGHDT and CDR2 YYEEEE. V lost 4 bases to trimming and J lost 6 bases, with 7 bases between them. This TCR derives from a human donor who had recovered from COVID-19. The chain combines TRBV5-6 with TRBJ2-2; D is unresolved. Sample: CD4+ T cells from blood, cultured in vitro. CDR3 nucleotides: TGTGCCAGCAGCCTAAGCGCCGGGGAGCTGTTTTTT. As protein: CASSLSAGELFF.